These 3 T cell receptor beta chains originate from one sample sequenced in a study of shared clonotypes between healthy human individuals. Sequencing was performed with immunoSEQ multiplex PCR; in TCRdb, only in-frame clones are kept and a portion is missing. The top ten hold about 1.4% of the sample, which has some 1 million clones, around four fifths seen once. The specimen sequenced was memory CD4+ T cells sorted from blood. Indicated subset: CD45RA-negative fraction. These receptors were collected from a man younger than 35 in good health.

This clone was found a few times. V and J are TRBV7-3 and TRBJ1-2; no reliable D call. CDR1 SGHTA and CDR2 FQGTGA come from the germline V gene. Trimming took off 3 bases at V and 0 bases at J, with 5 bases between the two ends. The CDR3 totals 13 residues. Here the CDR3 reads CASSLPANYGYTF. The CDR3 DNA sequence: TGTGCCAGCAGCTTGCCAGCTAACTATGGCTACACCTTC.

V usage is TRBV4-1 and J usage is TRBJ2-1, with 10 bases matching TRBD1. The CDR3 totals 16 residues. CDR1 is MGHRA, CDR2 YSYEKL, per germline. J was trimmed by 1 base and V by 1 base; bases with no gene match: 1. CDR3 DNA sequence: TGCGCCAGCAGCCAAGGGGACAGGGGTTCCTACAATGAGCAGTTCTTC. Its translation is CASSQGDRGSYNEQFF.

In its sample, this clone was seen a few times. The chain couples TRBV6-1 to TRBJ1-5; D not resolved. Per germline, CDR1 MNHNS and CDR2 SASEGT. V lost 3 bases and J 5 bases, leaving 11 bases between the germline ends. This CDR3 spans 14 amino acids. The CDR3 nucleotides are TGTGCCAGCAGTGATAGCGGGGTCGATCAGCCCCAGCATTTT. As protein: CASSDSGVDQPQHF.